These 11 T cell receptor beta chains originate from one sample sequenced in a study of blood T cell repertoires in COVID-19. TCRdb's copy holds only in-frame clones and misses some; the assay was immunoSEQ multiplex PCR. The table has roughly 220,000 clones, nearly 90% seen once. The sample taken for sequencing was PBMCs or T cells enriched from blood (not recorded which). These receptors all stem from a man aged 25 to 40 who had been exposed to COVID-19.

J is TRBJ1-3 and V is TRBV11-2, with D unresolved. The germline gives CDR1 SGHAT, CDR2 FQNNGV. Trimming pared 2 bases from V and 4 bases from J, leaving 12 bases between. CDR3 length equals 15 residues. DNA of the CDR3: TGTGCCAGCAGCTTAATCAGTCACAGCGGAAACACCATATATTTT. It is translated as CASSLISHSGNTIYF. Based on the CDR3 plus reference TRBV11-2 and TRBJ1-3, the full variable domain is EAGVAQSPRYKIIEKRQSVAFWCNPISGHATLYWYQQILGQGPKLLIQFQNNGVVDDSQLPKDRFSAERLKGVDSTLKIQPAKLEDSAVYLCASSLISHSGNTIYFGEGSWLTVV.

The V and J genes are TRBV6-8 and TRBJ1-6; weak D call: TRBD1 (6 bases). This CDR3 spans 20 amino acids. V was shortened by 3 bases and J by 3 bases, with 24 bases between the two germline ends. Germline CDR1 MNHGY, CDR2 SAAAGT. CDR3 DNA sequence: TGTGCCAGCAGTTATAGGGACGGGACACCCATTTCCCACTATAATTCACCCCTCCACTTT. It is translated as CASSYRDGTPISHYNSPLHF.

The rearrangement joins TRBV27 to TRBJ1-5, with TRBD1 matching over 8 bases. The CDR3 has 13 residues. Germline V lookup: CDR1 MNHEY, CDR2 SMNVEV (reference sequence). V was pared by 5 bases and J by 6 bases, with 3 bases of the junction left unmatched. CDR3 DNA: TGTGCCAGCAGTAACAGGGGGACTCAGCCCCAGCATTTT. Translating gives CASSNRGTQPQHF.

This chain connects TRBV5-1 to TRBJ2-5; 8 nucleotides align to TRBD1. This CDR3 region has 14 residues. The V and J ends lost 3 bases and 3 bases, in that order; junction bases with no gene match: 4. The germline CDR1 and CDR2 sequences are SGHRS and YFSETQ. The CDR3 spells CASSSLDREETQYF. CDR3 DNA sequence: TGCGCCAGCAGCTCCTTGGACAGGGAAGAGACCCAGTACTTC.

This clone was seen once. The V and J genes are TRBV5-6 and TRBJ2-2, with TRBD2 identical over 7 bases. The CDR3 sequence is 16 residues long. The V gene's germline CDR1 is SGHDT and CDR2 YYEEEE. V was pared by 0 bases and J by 3 bases, with 5 bases of the junction left unmatched. The CDR3 DNA reads as TGTGCCAGCAGCTTGGCCTGGGGGGGAGACACCGGGGAGCTGTTTTTT. Translation: CASSLAWGGDTGELFF.

J is TRBJ1-1 and V is TRBV6-5, with 9 bases aligning to TRBD1. V lost 5 bases, J lost 1 base, and 2 bases stayed unmatched. The CDR3 consists of 14 residues. Germline V gene lookup returns CDR1 MNHEY and CDR2 SVGAGI. The CDR3 is CASSRTGENTEAFF. CDR3 nucleotide sequence: TGTGCCAGCAGTAGGACAGGGGAGAACACTGAAGCTTTCTTT.

V usage is TRBV12-5 and J usage is TRBJ2-3; 16 bases fit TRBD2. V was pared by 4 bases and J by 6 bases, with 4 bases of the junction left unmatched. Germline V lookup: CDR1 LGHNT, CDR2 FRNRAP. This CDR3 spans 16 amino acids. The CDR3 nucleotides are TGTGCTAGTGGTTCCGTGGGACTAGCGGGGGGGGATACGCAGTATTTT. Encoded protein: CASGSVGLAGGDTQYF.

The V gene is TRBV12-3 or TRBV12-4, the J gene TRBJ2-4; D ambiguous. CDR3 length equals 13 residues. V lost 7 bases and J 9 bases, leaving 16 bases between the germline ends. The CDR3, as DNA: TGTGCCAGCACCGGAGTTCCCCCGAGCATTCAGTACTTC. Protein product: CASTGVPPSIQYF.

The chain uses TRBV6-1 and TRBJ1-3; D possibly corresponds to TRBD1 (6 bases). V was cut by 3 bases and J by 4 bases, with 10 bases left in between. This CDR3 is 14 amino acids long. Germline V CDR1 and CDR2: MNHNS, SASEGT. The CDR3 loop is CASSEGAKGNTIYF. DNA of the CDR3: TGTGCCAGCAGTGAGGGGGCGAAAGGAAACACCATATATTTT.

This chain joins TRBV5-1 and TRBJ2-5; no clear D gene. This CDR3 spans 14 amino acids. V was pared by 1 base and J by 3 bases, with 10 bases between. Germline-derived CDR1 and CDR2 are SGHRS and YFSETQ. The CDR3 bases are TGCGCCAGCAGCTTGTACGACAATAAAGAGACCCAGTACTTC. Protein product: CASSLYDNKETQYF.

The chain recombines TRBV7-9 with TRBJ1-1; a weak D match, TRBD1 (6 bases). The germline CDR1 and CDR2 sequences are SEHNR and FQNEAQ (reference sequence). V was trimmed by 1 base and J by 4 bases, leaving 10 bases between them. CDR3 length: 14 amino acids. CDR3 sequence (DNA): TGTGCCAGCAGCTTAGTCGTCAGGGGCACTGAAGCTTTCTTT. Residues: CASSLVVRGTEAFF. Looking up the rest from reference TRBV7-9 and TRBJ1-1 gives the full variable domain: DTGVSQNPRHKITKRGQNVTFRCDPISEHNRLYWYRQTLGQGPEFLTYFQNEAQLEKSRLLSDRFSAERPKGSFSTLEIQRTEQGDSAMYLCASSLVVRGTEAFFGQGTRLTVV.